The 27 T cell receptor beta chains below all came from one sample that was sequenced in a study of T cell responses to AZD1222 COVID-19 vaccine. Some clones are missing from TCRdb's copy, which holds only in-frame ones; the method was immunoSEQ multiplex PCR. This table has 150,000 to 200,000 clones, almost 95% appearing once. The sequences come from peripheral blood, collected on day 0 of AZD1222 vaccination. These receptors originate from an adult in good health.

The rearrangement joins TRBV30 to TRBJ2-7, with D unresolved. Germline CDR1 is GTSNPN and CDR2 is SVGIG (reference sequence). V lost 3 bases and J 5 bases, leaving 14 bases between the germline ends. The CDR3 sequence is 13 residues long. The CDR3 sequence is CAWSNRTFNEQYF. CDR3 nucleotide sequence: TGTGCCTGGAGCAACCGGACCTTTAACGAGCAGTACTTC.

The chain uses TRBV6-2 or TRBV6-3 and TRBJ1-4, with D unresolved. CDR1 and CDR2 (germline): MNHEY, SVGEGT. There are 13 residues in the CDR3. Trimming cost V 2 bases and J 4 bases, with 5 bases left between them. CDR3 sequence (DNA): TGTGCCAGCAGTTACCCCGGTAATGAAAAACTGTTTTTT. Protein: CASSYPGNEKLFF.

This chain connects TRBV5-1 to TRBJ1-2; 7 bases line up with TRBD1. J gave up 2 bases and V 5 bases, and 9 bases lay outside the gene matches. Germline CDR1 reads SGHRS; CDR2 reads YFSETQ. This CDR3 spans 15 amino acids. CDR3 coding DNA: TGCGCCAGCAGAGAGGGGGGACAGTTAAACTATGGCTACACCTTC. Its protein is CASREGGQLNYGYTF.

This clone was recorded a few times. The chain links TRBV5-8 to TRBJ2-5; D is ambiguous. Germline loops: CDR1 SGHTS, CDR2 YDEGEE. The CDR3 is 11 amino acids. Trimming removed 5 bases from V and 9 bases from J, with 11 bases in between. The CDR3, as DNA: TGTGCCAGCAGGAATCAGCAGGCCCAGTACTTC. Amino acid sequence: CASRNQQAQYF.

This chain uses TRBV7-9 with TRBJ1-2, with 7 positions matching TRBD1. The length of the CDR3 is 15 residues. Germline V CDR1 and CDR2: SEHNR, FQNEAQ (reference sequence). After removal of 6 bases from V and 2 bases from J, the junction contained 9 bases not matched to a gene. The CDR3 spells CASSHRDRLNYGYTF. As DNA, the CDR3 is TGTGCCAGCAGTCACCGGGACAGACTAAACTATGGCTACACCTTC.

The chain recombines TRBV28 with TRBJ2-1, with D perhaps TRBD1 (5 bases). The CDR3 contains 13 residues. Trimming stripped 6 bases from V and 6 bases from J, with 12 bases between. CDR1 MDHEN and CDR2 SYDVKM come from the germline V gene. CDR3 nucleotide sequence: TGTGCCAGCAGCCCCAGGGAAGTCAATGAGCAGTTCTTC. This gives the protein CASSPREVNEQFF.

The J gene is TRBJ2-5, the V gene TRBV27; TRBD2 agrees at 10 bases. CDR3 size: 16 residues. J gave up 4 bases and V 3 bases, and 8 bases lay outside the gene matches. The germline gives CDR1 MNHEY, CDR2 SMNVEV (reference sequence). The CDR3 sequence: CASSFDASGRGETQYF. The CDR3 DNA reads as TGTGCCAGCAGTTTTGATGCTAGCGGGAGAGGAGAGACCCAGTACTTC.

This chain links TRBV4-3 with TRBJ2-2, with TRBD2 matching 12 bases. The CDR3 sequence is 19 residues long. Germline values: CDR1 LGHNA, CDR2 YSLEER. J was trimmed by 4 bases and V by 1 base; bases with no gene match: 10. The CDR3 DNA follows: TGCGCCAGCAGCCAAGTAGGCCTAGCGGGAGGGCCAGTCACCGGGGAGCTGTTTTTT. It specifies CASSQVGLAGGPVTGELFF.

The chain combines TRBV5-4 with TRBJ2-7; the D is unclear. Germline V CDR1 and CDR2: SGHNT, YYREEE (reference sequence). With 0 bases removed from V and 3 bases from J, the gap between germline ends came to 7 bases. CDR3 length equals 13 residues. CDR3 nucleotides: TGTGCCAGCAGCTTGGGACCCGGCTACGAGCAGTACTTC. It codes for CASSLGPGYEQYF.

This chain links TRBV10-3 with TRBJ2-7; 7 bases map to TRBD1. V lost 8 bases and J lost 9; bases outside the gene matches: 13. The length of the CDR3 is 13 residues. CDR1 and CDR2 from the germline V gene are ENHRY and SYGVKD. CDR3 DNA: TGTGCCATCGCTCTGGTAGGGGGCTTCGGGCAGTACTTC. Protein: CAIALVGGFGQYF.

The chain employs TRBV14 and TRBJ2-2; TRBD2 aligns across 7 bases. The J segment lost 4 bases and the V segment lost 0 bases, leaving 2 bases of the junction unmatched. Germline V gene lookup returns CDR1 SGHDN and CDR2 FVKESK. The CDR3 has 15 residues. The CDR3 loop reads CASSQDAGVTGELFF. Here the CDR3 DNA reads TGTGCCAGCAGCCAAGACGCGGGAGTCACCGGGGAGCTGTTTTTT.

The chain has TRBV28 and TRBJ2-1; no definite D call. The CDR3 runs 14 residues. Trimming shortened V by 6 bases and J by 7 bases, and 16 bases separated the two germline ends. In germline, CDR1 is MDHEN, CDR2 SYDVKM. The CDR3 is CASSSLAGLNEQFF. The CDR3, as DNA: TGTGCCAGCAGCTCCCTTGCCGGCCTGAATGAGCAGTTCTTC.

The chain couples TRBV28 to TRBJ2-1; D ambiguous. This CDR3 region has 12 residues. Germline assignment: CDR1 MDHEN and CDR2 SYDVKM. Trimming removed 10 bases from V and 5 bases from J, with 12 bases in between. The CDR3 reads CAIDATDNEQFF. The CDR3 DNA reads as TGTGCCATCGACGCCACAGACAATGAGCAGTTCTTC.

The chain recombines TRBV29-1 with TRBJ1-1, with D perhaps TRBD1 (6 bases). The CDR3 extends over 13 amino acids. CDR1 is SQVTM, CDR2 ANQGSEA, per germline. V was pared by 2 bases and J by 1 base, with 8 bases between. DNA for the CDR3: TGCAGCGTTGAAAGACAGGCGAACACTGAAGCTTTCTTT. Translating it yields CSVERQANTEAFF.

The V and J genes are TRBV6-2 or TRBV6-3 and TRBJ1-2; maybe TRBD1 (5 bases). Germline V gene lookup returns CDR1 MNHEY and CDR2 SVGEGT. V was cut by 6 bases and J by 3 bases, with 11 bases left in between. The CDR3 spans 13 residues. Here the CDR3 DNA reads TGTGCCAGCAGCCCGCCCAGGGACTATGGCTACACCTTC. Translated: CASSPPRDYGYTF.

The V gene is TRBV5-1, the J gene TRBJ2-1; D perhaps matches TRBD2 (5 bases). Germline V gene sequence: CDR1 SGHRS, CDR2 YFSETQ. This CDR3 is 15 amino acids long. With 4 bases removed from V and 0 bases from J, the gap between germline ends came to 11 bases. CDR3 sequence reads: CASSRDGSSYNEQFF. As DNA, the CDR3 is TGCGCCAGCAGCCGGGATGGTAGCTCCTACAATGAGCAGTTCTTC. Variable domain in full (rest from reference TRBV5-1 and TRBJ2-1): KAGVTQTPRYLIKTRGQQVTLSCSPISGHRSVSWYQQTPGQGLQFLFEYFSETQRNKGNFPGRFSGRQFSNSRSEMNVSTLELGDSALYLCASSRDGSSYNEQFFGPGTRLTVL.

This chain links TRBV7-3 with TRBJ2-1; D might be TRBD1 or TRBD2, each matching 5 bases. The CDR3 has 15 residues. Trimming stripped 1 base from V and 7 bases from J, with 14 bases between. CDR1 and CDR2 from the germline V gene are SGHTA and FQGTGA. The CDR3: CASSLNPGTSNEQFF. The CDR3 region has the DNA TGTGCCAGCAGCTTAAACCCCGGGACCTCAAATGAGCAGTTCTTC.

This chain's CDR3 is CASSQETGGSEAFF. CDR3 sequence (DNA): TGTGCCAGCAGCCAAGAGACAGGGGGCTCTGAAGCTTTCTTT. The rearrangement links TRBV4-2 to TRBJ1-1, with 10 bases aligning to TRBD1. CDR1 is LGHNA and CDR2 is YNFKEQ in the germline V gene. The CDR3 spans 14 residues. V was pared by 0 bases and J by 6 bases, with 1 base of the junction left unmatched.

This clone occurred a few times. The V call is TRBV5-5, the J call TRBJ2-7; no clear D gene. CDR3 length: 14 amino acids. V lost 0 bases, J lost 4 bases, and 11 bases lay in between. CDR1 and CDR2 from the germline V gene are SGHKS and YYEKEE (reference sequence). The CDR3 is CASSLVGRPYEQYF. The CDR3 DNA reads TGTGCCAGCAGCTTGGTTGGCAGGCCATACGAGCAGTACTTC.

The chain has TRBV10-2 and TRBJ2-3, with 10 bases fitting TRBD2. J lost 3 bases, V lost 6 bases, and 9 bases had no gene match. Germline V gene lookup returns CDR1 WSHSY and CDR2 SAAADI. The length of the CDR3 is 16 residues. DNA of the CDR3: TGCGCCAGCAGGGAGCCCGGGACTAGCGCTACAGATACGCAGTATTTT. Encoded protein: CASREPGTSATDTQYF.

The rearrangement links TRBV9 to TRBJ2-7; 8 bases map to TRBD1. V dropped 0 bases and J dropped 7; count of bases not matched to a gene: 3. CDR3 length equals 13 residues. The germline V gene encodes CDR1 SGDLS and CDR2 YYNGEE. For the CDR3, the DNA is TGTGCCAGCAGCGTAGCTCGGACAGGGGAGCAGTACTTC. Amino acid sequence: CASSVARTGEQYF. The full variable domain, completed using reference TRBV9 and TRBJ2-7, is DSGVTQTPKHLITATGQRVTLRCSPRSGDLSVYWYQQSLDQGLQFLIQYYNGEERAKGNILERFSAQQFPDLHSELNLSSLELGDSALYFCASSVARTGEQYFGPGTRLTVT.

This clone was picked up a small number of times. The chain is built from TRBV12-3 or TRBV12-4 and TRBJ2-3, with a tentative D call TRBD1 (6 bases). The ends were cut back, 7 bases at V and 10 bases at J, with 15 bases in the middle. This CDR3 spans 12 amino acids. The CDR3 spells CASTSRGTSQYF. The CDR3 nucleotides are TGTGCCAGCACCTCGAGGGGGACCTCGCAGTATTTT.

The chain recombines TRBV7-9 with TRBJ2-7, with D perhaps matching TRBD1 (5 bases). Germline V CDR1 and CDR2: SEHNR, FQNEAQ (reference sequence). CDR3 length: 13 residues. V was cut by 7 bases and J by 3 bases, with 13 bases left in between. The CDR3 here is CASTDSILYEQYF. The CDR3 nucleotides read TGTGCCAGCACCGACAGTATCCTCTACGAGCAGTACTTC.

V and J are TRBV4-1 and TRBJ1-2, with TRBD1 identical over 7 bases. Germline CDR1 reads MGHRA; CDR2 reads YSYEKL. The CDR3 totals 14 residues. The V gene end was trimmed by 1 base and the J gene end by 8 bases; junction bases not matched to a gene: 7. CDR3 region: CASSQGQGGKGYTF. For the CDR3, the DNA is TGCGCCAGCAGCCAAGGACAGGGAGGAAAGGGCTACACCTTC.

The V gene is TRBV7-3, the J gene TRBJ2-5, with D hard to call. The CDR3 runs to 13 residues. Looked up from germline, CDR1 is SGHTA and CDR2 is FQGTGA. V dropped 5 bases and J dropped 6 bases, with 13 bases sitting between them. Written as DNA, the CDR3 is TGTGCCAGCAGCCCCGGGCCCTCCCAGACCCAGTACTTC. Translation gives CASSPGPSQTQYF.

This chain connects TRBV5-1 to TRBJ1-1; the D gene is possibly TRBD1 (5 bases). The CDR3 loop spans 15 amino acids. Deletions cut 4 bases from V and 2 bases from J, with 15 bases between. CDR1 and CDR2 from the germline V gene are SGHRS and YFSETQ. CDR3 sequence (DNA): TGCGCCAGCAGCCCAGTTGGGGCAGGTAACACTGAAGCTTTCTTT. Translation: CASSPVGAGNTEAFF.

The V call is TRBV27, the J call TRBJ2-3; 8 nucleotides agree with TRBD2. Losses at the gene ends were 7 bases for V and 1 base for J; bases not matched to a gene: 4. The germline V gene encodes CDR1 MNHEY and CDR2 SMNVEV (reference sequence). The CDR3 is made up of 14 amino acids. The CDR3 bases are TGTGCCAGCACAGTACTAGCGGGCACAGATACGCAGTATTTT. The encoded protein is CASTVLAGTDTQYF.